The clone carrying this T cell receptor beta chain was counted a few times. The beta constant-region primer was an equimolar mix of two oligonucleotides covering TRBC1 and TRBC2. The ligated cDNA underwent four PCR rounds using SP2 and nested alpha and beta constant-region primers. Each CDR3 protein is one row after TCRdb ran MiXCR on the UMI-ligation and nested PCR reads. This table holds 17,000 or so distinct CDR3 sequences, 8.5% to 9.5% found once. The sample belongs to a study of naive and memory T cell subsets. The CDR3 totals 14 residues. V lost 5 bases and J lost 2; bases outside the gene matches: 5. In germline, CDR1 is SGHTA, CDR2 FQGNSA.

Material for sequencing was central memory CD8+ T cells from blood. The chain is built from TRBV7-2 and TRBJ2-7; 8 bases map to TRBD1. The TCR sequence derives from a human donor in good health. CDR3 region: CASSRWDRTYEQYF. For the CDR3, the DNA is TGTGCCAGCAGCCGGTGGGACAGGACCTACGAGCAGTACTTC. Combining the CDR3 with reference TRBV7-2 and TRBJ2-7 gives the whole variable domain GAGVSQSPSNKVTEKGKDVELRCDPISGHTALYWYRQSLGQGLEFLIYFQGNSAPDKSGLPSDRFSAERTGGSVSTLTIQRTQQEDSAVYLCASSRWDRTYEQYFGPGTRLTVT.